A single sample gave rise to the 18 T cell receptor beta chains below, sequenced in a study of blood T cell repertoires in COVID-19. The repertoire was sequenced with immunoSEQ multiplex PCR; TCRdb's copy has only in-frame clones and lacks some. The table lists about 190,000 clones, approximately 84% of them singletons, with more than 2.5% in the top ten. Sequencing was done on a sample of PBMCs or T cells enriched from blood (not recorded which). The receptors were sampled from a woman aged 25 to 45 who had recovered from COVID-19.

J is TRBJ1-5 and V is TRBV24-1; D perhaps matches TRBD1 (6 bases). The V gene lost 7 bases and the J gene lost 4 bases, with 16 bases spanning the gap. Germline CDR1 reads KGHDR; CDR2 reads SFDVKD. CDR3 length: 15 residues. This CDR3 is CATSQQGRANQPQHF. The CDR3 coding sequence is TGTGCCACCAGCCAACAGGGTAGGGCTAATCAGCCCCAGCATTTT.

The V and J genes are TRBV2 and TRBJ2-3, with 12 bases that match TRBD2. The CDR3 is 16 residues long. The germline gives CDR1 SNHLY, CDR2 FYNNEI. J lost 5 bases, V lost 6 bases, and 9 bases had no gene match. The CDR3 coding sequence is TGTGCCAGCAGGGGGGGACAGGGACTAGCGGGAGATACGCAGTATTTT. Encoded protein: CASRGGQGLAGDTQYF.

This clone was detected only once. This sequence joins TRBV5-1 and TRBJ2-1; 7 bases are a match to TRBD1. The J segment lost 8 bases and the V segment lost 0 bases, leaving 11 bases of the junction unmatched. CDR1 SGHRS and CDR2 YFSETQ come from the germline V gene. The CDR3 is 16 residues long. DNA of the CDR3: TGCGCCAGCAGCTTGGCCCCCGGTACAGGGGTGGATGAGCAGTTCTTC. Residues: CASSLAPGTGVDEQFF.

This chain connects TRBV4-1 to TRBJ1-2, with TRBD1 identical over 8 bases. The CDR3 is made up of 16 amino acids. J gave up 4 bases and V 3 bases, and 10 bases lay outside the gene matches. The germline CDR1 and CDR2 sequences are MGHRA and YSYEKL. CDR3 DNA sequence: TGCGCCAGCAGCCACAGGGACAGGCCGCCTAGCTATGGCTACACCTTC. Its translation: CASSHRDRPPSYGYTF.

This chain uses TRBV7-3 with TRBJ2-1; 9 bases map to TRBD1. Trimming cost V 1 base and J 4 bases; bases outside gene matches: 5. Germline V gene lookup returns CDR1 SGHTA and CDR2 FQGTGA. CDR3 length: 16 amino acids. The CDR3 DNA follows: TGTGCCAGCAGCTTAAAGGAGGGACAGGGATACAATGAGCAGTTCTTC. Its protein is CASSLKEGQGYNEQFF.

V gene TRBV11-3 combines with J gene TRBJ1-1; the D is unclear. Germline CDR1 and CDR2: SGHNT and YENEEA. The CDR3 is 15 amino acids. The V and J ends lost 4 bases and 5 bases respectively, with 17 bases between them. CDR3 residues: CASSSSPLGGTEAFF. The CDR3, as DNA: TGTGCCAGCAGCTCGAGCCCCCTTGGAGGGACTGAAGCTTTCTTT.

With respect to this clone: The same CDR3 also results from other DNA sequences found in this sample. CDR3 in DNA: TGCGCCAGCAGCCAGGCCGGACAGGGAGGTACTGAAGCTTTCTTT. This sequence encodes CASSQAGQGGTEAFF. The chain has TRBV4-1 and TRBJ1-1; 8 nucleotides match TRBD1. CDR1 MGHRA and CDR2 YSYEKL come from the germline V gene. The CDR3 consists of 15 residues. Trimming took 3 bases from V and 5 from J; bases not matched to a gene: 8.

The rearrangement links TRBV25-1 to TRBJ2-7, with 7 bases that match TRBD2. The CDR3 runs 16 residues. In germline, CDR1 is MGHDK, CDR2 SYGVNS. V shed 7 bases, J shed 2 bases, and the junction held 14 bases outside the gene matches. CDR3 residues: CASTPAGLSKTYEQYF. Here the CDR3 DNA reads TGTGCCAGCACCCCCGCGGGACTATCGAAAACCTACGAGCAGTACTTC.

The chain recombines TRBV10-2 with TRBJ2-1; 7 nucleotides align to TRBD2. Germline V gene data show CDR1 as WSHSY and CDR2 as SAAADI. The CDR3 totals 16 residues. Unmatched junction bases numbered 4, after V lost 0 bases and J lost 2 bases. The DNA for the CDR3 is TGCGCCAGCAGTGAGTCGGTGGGGGGGGCCTACAATGAGCAGTTCTTC. This translates into CASSESVGGAYNEQFF.

The rearrangement links TRBV10-1 to TRBJ2-2, with 8 bases matching TRBD1. V gave up 6 bases and J gave up 3 bases; unmatched junction bases: 9. The CDR3 is 16 residues long. Germline values: CDR1 WNHNN, CDR2 SYGVQD (reference sequence). The CDR3 DNA reads TGCGCCAGCAGCGCTTTCGACAGGGGACACACCGGGGAGCTGTTTTTT. Translation: CASSAFDRGHTGELFF.

J is TRBJ1-1 and V is TRBV11-2, with D possibly matching TRBD1 (6 bases). Germline V gene lookup returns CDR1 SGHAT and CDR2 FQNNGV. V was pared by 3 bases and J by 8 bases, with 10 bases between. This CDR3 is 12 amino acids long. The CDR3: CASSFPGTEAFF. DNA of the CDR3: TGTGCCAGCAGCTTCCCCGGGACAGAAGCTTTCTTT.

This sequence joins TRBV20-1 and TRBJ2-7; D not certain. The CDR3 is made up of 11 amino acids. Germline CDR1 reads DFQATT; CDR2 reads SNEGSKA (reference sequence). CDR3 region: CRRRPAYEQYF. As DNA, the CDR3 is TGCAGACGGCGGCCTGCCTACGAGCAGTACTTC.

The chain recombines TRBV5-1 with TRBJ1-4, with TRBD1 as a possible D gene (5 bases). V dropped 4 bases and J dropped 0 bases, with 10 bases sitting between them. The CDR3 totals 15 residues. Germline V lookup: CDR1 SGHRS, CDR2 YFSETQ. The CDR3 DNA sequence: TGCGCCAGCAGCAACCAGGGTGCAACTAATGAAAAACTGTTTTTT. This gives the protein CASSNQGATNEKLFF.

V and J are TRBV5-4 and TRBJ2-1; possible D gene TRBD2, 7 bases. The length of the CDR3 is 17 residues. V lost 3 bases and J lost 7, with 23 bases in between. The germline gives CDR1 SGHNT, CDR2 YYREEE (reference sequence). CDR3 loop: CASSSQGGRGLGNEQFF. The CDR3 nucleotides are TGTGCCAGCAGCTCCCAAGGGGGGCGGGGGCTGGGGAATGAGCAGTTCTTC.

With regard to this clone: The junction and the germline gene differ at one end; a read error may be behind it. The chain links TRBV7-7 to TRBJ2-1, with TRBD1 identical over 12 bases. Germline CDR1 and CDR2: SSHAT and FNYEAQ (reference sequence). The CDR3 covers 18 residues. The CDR3 sequence: CASSPRARGTGGFDEQFF. The CDR3 coding sequence is TGTGCTAGCAGCCCCCGAGCAAGGGGGACAGGGGGCTTCGATGAGCAGTTCTTC.

The rearrangement uses TRBV28 and TRBJ1-2, with TRBD1 as a possible D gene (5 bases). V was clipped by 7 bases and J by 4 bases, with 19 bases between them. The CDR3 consists of 15 residues. Germline V lookup: CDR1 MDHEN, CDR2 SYDVKM. The CDR3 DNA sequence: TGTGCCAGCACCTTAGGTGGCAATCAGGGCTATGGCTACACCTTC. This encodes CASTLGGNQGYGYTF.

The chain couples TRBV28 to TRBJ1-5, with 7 bases lining up with TRBD1. Per germline, CDR1 MDHEN and CDR2 SYDVKM. J was trimmed by 4 bases and V by 6 bases; bases with no gene match: 9. The CDR3 is made up of 15 amino acids. CDR3 sequence: CASRWGTVGNQPQHF. The CDR3 DNA sequence: TGTGCCAGCAGGTGGGGGACAGTCGGAAATCAGCCCCAGCATTTT.

The gene calls are TRBV18 and TRBJ2-1, with 7 positions matching TRBD1. The CDR3 runs 15 residues. Per germline, CDR1 KGHSH and CDR2 LQKENI. V lost 2 bases and J lost 4; bases outside the gene matches: 5. CDR3 coding DNA: TGTGCCAGCTCACCAAGGGGGCAGACTTACAATGAGCAGTTCTTC. Protein sequence: CASSPRGQTYNEQFF. Full variable domain (rest looked up from reference TRBV18 and TRBJ2-1): NAGVMQNPRHLVRRRGQEARLRCSPMKGHSHVYWYRQLPEEGLKFMVYLQKENIIDESGMPKERFSAEFPKEGPSILRIQQVVRGDSAAYFCASSPRGQTYNEQFFGPGTRLTVL.